The T cell receptor beta chain described here comes from a study of CD8+ T cells in alopecia areata. About the study: Treated individuals took tofacitinib by mouth, 5 to 10 mg twice daily.

This CDR3 is 15 amino acids long. Per germline, CDR1 MNHEY and CDR2 SVGAGI. Trimming cost V 6 bases and J 1 base; bases outside gene matches: 5. This clone has just a few counts. cDNA prepared by RNA extraction and subsequent reverse transcription served as the template for sequencing. Sequencing used immunoSEQ multiplex PCR; TCRdb keeps in-frame clones, though not all of them. Among 150,000 to 160,000 clones, 50% to 65% were seen once, and the ten largest hold roughly a fifth. V gene TRBV6-5 combines with J gene TRBJ2-1; 8 bases fit TRBD1. The source material was CD8+ T cells sorted from blood, sampled at week 0. The clonotype comes from a human donor with alopecia areata. The CDR3 nucleotides read TGTGCCAGCAGCTATAACAGGGGGTCCTACAATGAGCAGTTCTTC. Translating gives CASSYNRGSYNEQFF.